Reported below is one T cell receptor beta chain. Its antigen is undetermined. More than 250,000 cells per CD8+ T cell subset were flow-sorted in triplicate. The naive CD8+ gate required CD45RO-CCR7+CD27+CD95- phenotype. This entry belongs to a study of CXCR3-negative and CXCR3-positive naive CD8 T cells. Overall study results and limits: Greater hydrophobicity was found in TRB CDR3s of CXCR3-positive naive cells than of CXCR3-negative naive cells. Naive subsets were similarly diverse, while memory CD8+ repertoires were much less diverse. Naive CXCR3-positive and CXCR3-negative cells shared TRBV-TRBJ usage; memory cells diverged.

Germline V lookup: CDR1 SEHNR, CDR2 FQNEAQ (reference sequence). This CDR3 has 17 amino acids. UMI-labeled TRB cDNA libraries were prepared by 5' RACE. TCRdb derives one entry per CDR3 protein from the 5' RACE reads, leaving out DNA. Its table lists approximately 120,000 distinct CDR3 sequences. The sample was naive CXCR3+ CD8+ T cells from blood. The subset: CD45RO-CCR7+CD27+CD95- naive CD8+ T cells expressing CXCR3 (TNR3+). The receptor was derived from a human donor in good health. Some clones in this sample may be carry-over from other donors' samples. The chain links TRBV7-9 to TRBJ1-2; TCRdb reports TRBD1, a call that lacks DNA to check it against. CDR3 in amino acids: CASSPLPDGNPNYGYTF. Combining the CDR3 with reference TRBV7-9 and TRBJ1-2 gives the whole variable domain DTGVSQNPRHKITKRGQNVTFRCDPISEHNRLYWYRQTLGQGPEFLTYFQNEAQLEKSRLLSDRFSAERPKGSFSTLEIQRTEQGDSAMYLCASSPLPDGNPNYGYTFGSGTRLTVV.